These 4 T cell receptor beta chains were sequenced from one sample in a study of shared clonotypes between healthy human individuals. The assay was immunoSEQ multiplex PCR, and TCRdb's table has in-frame clones only and misses some. The sample records 550,000 to 600,000 clones, roughly 72% being singletons. The material sequenced was PBMCs. All receptors derive from a woman in her 40s in good health. Some clones in this sample may be carry-over from other donors' samples.

This chain connects TRBV7-9 to TRBJ1-5; weak D call: TRBD1 (5 bases). Trimming shortened V by 5 bases and J by 2 bases, and 16 bases separated the two germline ends. The CDR3 covers 16 residues. In germline, CDR1 is SEHNR, CDR2 FQNEAQ (reference sequence). The chain's CDR3 is CASSPLGLAGNQPQHF. CDR3 DNA sequence: TGTGCCAGCAGCCCATTGGGACTCGCCGGCAATCAGCCCCAGCATTTT.

The CDR3 sequence is CASSLGGGMNTEAFF. The CDR3 DNA follows: TGTGCCAGCAGCTTGGGAGGTGGCATGAACACTGAAGCTTTCTTT. The chain carries TRBV7-8 and TRBJ1-1, with D uncertain. Germline-derived CDR1 and CDR2 are SGHVS and FQNEAQ. This CDR3 region has 15 residues. V dropped 3 bases and J dropped 0 bases, with 11 bases sitting between them.

CDR3 sequence: CASESYGYTF. Here the CDR3 DNA reads TGTGCCAGCGAAAGCTATGGCTACACCTTC. V usage is TRBV7-9 and J usage is TRBJ1-2; D ambiguous. The CDR3 is 10 residues long. V gave up 8 bases and J gave up 4 bases, with 5 bases separating them. The germline gives CDR1 SEHNR, CDR2 FQNEAQ (reference sequence).

V is TRBV27 and J is TRBJ1-1, with 12 bases fitting TRBD1. The CDR3 contains 15 residues. Germline V gene data show CDR1 as MNHEY and CDR2 as SMNVEV (reference sequence). V gave up 5 bases and J gave up 6 bases; unmatched junction bases: 7. The CDR3: CASSPPGQGAAEAFF. For the CDR3, the DNA is TGTGCCAGCAGTCCCCCGGGACAGGGGGCGGCTGAAGCTTTCTTT.